These 17 T cell receptor beta chains were all obtained from the same sample, sequenced in a study of blood T cells in healthy people across ages. Primed by a sample-barcoded 5' primer and a J-beta primer mix, a second PCR proceeded for 7 to 11 cycles. TCRdb re-called the 5' RACE reads through MiXCR, storing one row per CDR3 protein. The data contain approximately 810,000 distinct CDR3 sequences, under 35% of them singletons. The sample comprised blood. The origin of the receptors is an elderly woman in good health.

With regard to this clonotype: A much larger clone lies one base from this, so it may be a read error. This chain uses TRBV11-2 with TRBJ2-5, with TRBD1 identical over 7 bases. Germline values: CDR1 SGHAT, CDR2 FQNNGV. The length of the CDR3 is 15 residues. CDR3 in DNA: TGTGCCAACAGCATCAACAGGGGCCGCCAAGAGACCCAGTACTTC. This gives the protein CANSINRGRQETQYF.

The V and J genes are TRBV20-1 and TRBJ2-2, with a possible D match to TRBD1 (6 bases). In germline, CDR1 is DFQATT, CDR2 SNEGSKA (reference sequence). V lost 3 bases and J 5 bases, leaving 10 bases between the germline ends. The CDR3 loop spans 13 amino acids. DNA of the CDR3: TGCAGTGCTAGGTACAGGGAAACCGGGGAGCTGTTTTTT. This codes for CSARYRETGELFF.

This clonotype was observed at least ten times. The J gene is TRBJ2-7, the V gene TRBV29-1; D tentatively reads TRBD1 or TRBD2 (5 bases each). CDR3 length equals 12 residues. Looked up from germline, CDR1 is SQVTM and CDR2 is ANQGSEA. Trimming stripped 4 bases from V and 2 bases from J, with 9 bases between. The CDR3 DNA is TGCAGCGTTGTTGGGGACCCCTACGAGCAGTACTTC. Encoded protein: CSVVGDPYEQYF.

The J gene is TRBJ2-1, the V gene TRBV12-3 or TRBV12-4; D perhaps matches TRBD2 (5 bases). The CDR3 has 15 amino acids. The V and J ends lost 6 bases and 0 bases respectively, with 12 bases between them. The DNA of the CDR3 is TGTGCCAGCAGAACTAGGTGGAGCTCCTACAATGAGCAGTTCTTC. Encoded protein: CASRTRWSSYNEQFF.

On this clonotype itself: One junction end does not reproduce the germline sequence, and a read error may be involved. V usage is TRBV7-2 and J usage is TRBJ2-4; 7 nucleotides match TRBD2. The assigned J gene may be wrong: the sequence end matches TRBJ2-5 better. The V gene's germline CDR1 is SGHTA and CDR2 FQGNSA. The CDR3 consists of 17 residues. In DNA, the CDR3 is TGTGCCGGCAGCCCAGGACCATCAGCGGGGACTGTAGGGACCCAGTACTTC. Translation gives CAGSPGPSAGTVGTQYF.

As regards this clonotype: A much larger clone differs by one base, so this may be a read error. V and J are TRBV7-2 and TRBJ2-4; D might be TRBD1 (5 bases). Trimming removed 2 bases at V and 13 bases at J, with 18 bases between. This CDR3 is built from 14 residues. Germline loops: CDR1 SGHTA, CDR2 FQGNSA. As DNA, the CDR3 is TGTGCCAGCAGCTTAAAGGGGATCTCCTACGTGCAGTACTTC. Protein product: CASSLKGISYVQYF.

This clonotype appeared many times. This chain uses TRBV6-6 with TRBJ1-4, with 8 bases aligning to TRBD1. Germline V gene data show CDR1 as MNHNY and CDR2 as SVGAGI (reference sequence). Trimming took 6 bases from V and 6 from J; bases not matched to a gene: 9. CDR3 length equals 15 residues. CDR3 region: CASREPGQAHEKLFF. The CDR3 region has the DNA TGTGCCAGCAGGGAACCGGGACAGGCTCATGAAAAACTGTTTTTT.

The J gene is TRBJ2-4, the V gene TRBV11-2; D gene unclear. The J call could be wrong; TRBJ2-7 is a better fit for the DNA end. Germline-derived CDR1 and CDR2 are SGHAT and FQNNGV. The CDR3 consists of 12 residues. The CDR3 protein is CASEDGSHEQYF. In DNA, the CDR3 is TGTGCCAGTGAGGATGGGTCCCACGAGCAGTACTTC.

This chain uses TRBV3-1 with TRBJ2-3, with 7 nucleotides matching TRBD1. V lost 2 bases to trimming and J lost 10 bases; unmatched junction nucleotides: 9. The CDR3 loop spans 14 amino acids. CDR1 is LGHDT and CDR2 is YNNKEL in the germline V gene (reference sequence). The CDR3 region has the DNA TGTGCCAGCAGCCAAAATAACAGGGGTCAGGCGCAGTATTTT. It encodes CASSQNNRGQAQYF.

Turning to this clonotype: A single base separates this from a much larger clone, so it may be a read error. This chain uses TRBV5-4 with TRBJ2-5; D is undetermined. The DNA end is more similar to TRBJ2-7, so the J call may be wrong. Germline CDR1 and CDR2: SGHNT and YYREEE (reference sequence). This CDR3 contains 13 residues. The CDR3 sequence: CASSLGDQYEQYF. The CDR3 coding sequence is TGTGCCAGCAGCCTCGGCGACCAATACGAGCAGTACTTC.

The gene calls are TRBV25-1 and TRBJ2-2; D gene ambiguous. CDR1 and CDR2 (germline): MGHDK, SYGVNS. Trimming removed 3 bases from V and 4 bases from J, with 12 bases in between. CDR3 length: 15 amino acids. CDR3 residues: CASSDGWQITGELFF. Here the CDR3 DNA reads TGTGCCAGCAGTGATGGTTGGCAGATCACCGGGGAGCTGTTTTTT. Full variable domain (remainder filled in from reference TRBV25-1 and TRBJ2-2): EADIYQTPRYLVIGTGKKITLECSQTMGHDKMYWYQQDPGMELHLIHYSYGVNSTEKGDLSSESTVSRIRTEHFPLTLESARPSHTSQYLCASSDGWQITGELFFGEGSRLTVL.

The chain employs TRBV5-1 and TRBJ2-3; no clear D. V was cut by 4 bases and J by 5 bases, with 14 bases left in between. CDR1 SGHRS and CDR2 YFSETQ come from the germline V gene. The CDR3 is 14 residues long. The CDR3 region has the DNA TGCGCCAGCAGCCAGAACCGATTGAGAGATACGCAGTATTTT. It is translated as CASSQNRLRDTQYF.

As to this clonotype: The conserved closing phenylalanine or tryptophan is absent in this CDR3, likely reflecting a read error. The V and J genes are TRBV27 and TRBJ2-1; tentatively, D is TRBD2 (5 bases). The V and J ends lost 7 bases and 6 bases respectively, with 16 bases between them. Germline values: CDR1 MNHEY, CDR2 SMNVEV (reference sequence). The CDR3 is 14 residues long. The CDR3 is CASTTTGVSNEQFC. In nucleotides, the CDR3 is TGTGCCAGCACTACTACCGGGGTCAGCAATGAGCAGTTCTGC.

This clonotype was detected a few times. The chain joins TRBV5-1 to TRBJ2-2; D is uncertain. The CDR3 spans 13 residues. Germline CDR1 reads SGHRS; CDR2 reads YFSETQ. V gave up 4 bases and J gave up 1 base, with 5 bases separating them. The CDR3 nucleotides are TGCGCCAGCAGCCCTTGGAACACCGGGGAGCTGTTTTTT. It is translated as CASSPWNTGELFF.

The sample holds a few counts of this clonotype. This rearrangement joins TRBV29-1 to TRBJ1-1; unclear D gene. The CDR3 consists of 12 residues. Germline-derived CDR1 and CDR2 are SQVTM and ANQGSEA. V was cut by 6 bases and J by 1 base, with 9 bases left in between. DNA for the CDR3: TGCAGCGTGAGGATTTGGAACACTGAAGCTTTCTTT. This encodes CSVRIWNTEAFF.

The chain couples TRBV6-5 to TRBJ2-5; D unclear. CDR3 size: 14 residues. Deletions cut 5 bases from V and 2 bases from J, with 12 bases between. The germline CDR1 and CDR2 sequences are MNHEY and SVGAGI. The CDR3, as DNA: TGTGCCAGCAGTCTATGGAGAGGACAAGAGACCCAGTACTTC. This codes for CASSLWRGQETQYF.

This clonotype occurred many times. The V call is TRBV6-2 or TRBV6-3, the J call TRBJ2-1; D not certain. The CDR3 has 14 amino acids. Per the germline V gene, CDR1 is MNHEY and CDR2 is SVGEGT. Trimming removed 2 bases from V and 9 bases from J, with 14 bases in between. The CDR3: CASSYVPPFSEQFF. The CDR3 DNA follows: TGTGCCAGCAGTTACGTCCCTCCCTTTAGTGAGCAGTTCTTC.